A selection of T cell receptor beta chains follows, all from one sample in a study of post-analysis software for immune sequencing data. TCRdb called the PCR reads again in MiXCR, with one record for every CDR3 protein. The profile shows 600,000 to 750,000 distinct CDR3 sequences, 59% of them singletons. The sample comprised blood. The source is a girl aged 2 to 9 with multiple sclerosis. The CDR3 runs from the conserved cysteine through the conserved F or W. A D gene is named only where the DNA matches it firmly. The size entry is marked missing in some rows and otherwise reads once, few, many or a size class.

NA	TRBV20-1	TRBJ2-1	NA	TGCAGTGCTAGAGATCCTGGCGGGCCTCAATCCTACAATGAGCAGTTCTTC	CSARDPGGPQSYNEQFF
NA	TRBV20-1	TRBJ2-7	NA	TGCAGTGCTAGAGCCCCTGGGTCACCCGACGAGCAGTACTTC	CSARAPGSPDEQYF
NA	TRBV4-1	TRBJ2-1	NA	TGCGCCAGCAGCCAAGATCGGGACCAGAGCAATGAGCAGTTCTTC	CASSQDRDQSNEQFF
NA	TRBV10-3	TRBJ2-7	NA	TGTGCCATCAGTGGGGAACAGGGAACCTACGAGCAGTACTTC	CAISGEQGTYEQYF
few	TRBV11-2	TRBJ1-1	TRBD1	TGTGCCAGCAGCTTAGAGTTTACGGCAGGGGGGACTGAAGCTTTCTTT	CASSLEFTAGGTEAFF
few	TRBV20-1	TRBJ2-3	NA	TGCAGTGCTAGGTACAGGGGAGGATCGGATACGCAGTATTTT	CSARYRGGSDTQYF
NA	TRBV6-2/TRBV6-3	TRBJ2-3	TRBD1	TGTGCCAGCAGCATGGGGACAGGCGACACAGATACGCAGTATTTT	CASSMGTGDTDTQYF
few	TRBV7-2	TRBJ2-3	NA	TGTGCCAGCAGCCCCTGGAGTCTGAGAACAGCAGGCACAGATACGCAGTATTTT	CASSPWSLRTAGTDTQYF
once	TRBV6-5	TRBJ2-7	TRBD1	TGTGCCAGCAGTACCGACAGGGTGACTCTTTACGAGCAGTACTTC	CASSTDRVTLYEQYF
few	TRBV10-3	TRBJ2-7	NA	TGTGCCACCAGGGCAGGTCTAATTAGCTACGAGCAGTACTTC	CATRAGLISYEQYF
NA	TRBV29-1	TRBJ2-2	NA	TGCAGCGCCGCGGACAGAAACACCGGGGAGCTGTTTTTT	CSAADRNTGELFF
few	TRBV13	TRBJ2-6	TRBD1	TGTGCCAGCAGCTCGGGACAGGGCCTCTCTGGGGCCAACGTCCTGACTTTC	CASSSGQGLSGANVLTF
few	TRBV29-1	TRBJ2-5	NA	TGCAGCGTTGAGAGGGGCCTGGGAGAGACCCAGTACTTC	CSVERGLGETQYF
few	TRBV29-1	TRBJ1-2	NA	TGCAGCGGGTCCACCGGGCGCTATGGCTACACCTTC	CSGSTGRYGYTF
NA	TRBV6-6	TRBJ2-3	NA	TGTGCCAGCGGATCAGGAAGCACAGATACGCAGTATTTT	CASGSGSTDTQYF
NA	TRBV7-6	TRBJ1-1	NA	TGTGCCAGCAGCTTAGGGGGGTGGGCAGGGGCCCAGAGGACTGAAGCTTTCTTT	CASSLGGWAGAQRTEAFF
NA	TRBV6-2/TRBV6-3	TRBJ1-1	TRBD1	TGTGCCAGCAGTCTTGGACAGGGAAGTCCCTACACTGAAGCTTTCTTT	CASSLGQGSPYTEAFF
NA	TRBV10-3	TRBJ1-1	NA	TGTGCCATCAATTCAGGCTTGAACACTGAAGCTTTCTTT	CAINSGLNTEAFF
NA	TRBV5-4	TRBJ2-1	TRBD2	TGTGCCAGCAGCTTGCGACTAGCGGCTACAAGGGTGTTATCCTACAATGAGCAGTTCTTC	CASSLRLAATRVLSYNEQFF
NA	TRBV12-3/TRBV12-4	TRBJ2-3	TRBD2	TGTGCCAGCAGTTCCGGGACTAGCGGGAGGTCCACAGATACGCAGTATTTT	CASSSGTSGRSTDTQYF
NA	TRBV3-1	TRBJ1-2	TRBD1	TGTGCCAGCAGCCCTCTCGACAGGGACCATGGCTACACCTTC	CASSPLDRDHGYTF
NA	TRBV6-5	TRBJ2-4	TRBD1	TGTGCCAGCAGAGTAGGAGGGACAGGCTGGAACATTCAGTACTTC	CASRVGGTGWNIQYF
NA	TRBV20-1	TRBJ2-1	NA	TGCAGTGCTACGGACAATGAGCAGTTCTTC	CSATDNEQFF
NA	TRBV11-1	TRBJ2-1	NA	TGTGCCAGCAGCTGTATAGAAGGGCTAGAGGTATCCCGCAATCAACTGTACAATGAGCAGTTCTTC	CASSCIEGLEVSRNQLYNEQFF
NA	TRBV20-1	TRBJ2-1	TRBD2	TGCAGTGCTAGCGGGACTAGCGGGGGGTACAATGAGCAGTTCTTC	CSASGTSGGYNEQFF
NA	TRBV7-9	TRBJ2-1	TRBD2	TGTGCCAGCGAATTTGCGGGAGCATACAATGAGCAGTTCTTC	CASEFAGAYNEQFF
NA	TRBV7-2	TRBJ2-3	NA	TGTGCCAGCAGTGGTAGGGGGGGCTACACAGATACGCAGTATTTT	CASSGRGGYTDTQYF